This TCR beta chain stems from a study of human thymus T cells. Study conclusions and caveats: Thymic and blood repertoires appeared to show biased V and J gene usage. Related reports documented highly overlapping thymic repertoires among unrelated individuals.

Thymus tissue for the work was resected from patients undergoing corrective heart surgery. CDR1 and CDR2 from the germline V gene are LGHNT and FRNRAP. The CDR3 spans 16 residues. With 2 bases removed from V and 2 bases from J, the gap between germline ends came to 13 bases. The repertoire was sequenced with immunoSEQ multiplex PCR; TCRdb's copy has only in-frame clones and lacks some. The table lists 65,000 to 90,000 clones, 85% to 95% of them singletons. In the case of this clone: The antigen remains unidentified.

This clonotype was obtained from a girl in the first two years of life with a congenital heart defect but otherwise immunologically healthy. The chain links TRBV12-5 to TRBJ1-5, with D unclear. What was sequenced was thymus tissue. The CDR3 loop reads CASGLRTGRGNQPQHF. The CDR3 nucleotides are TGTGCTAGTGGTTTGAGGACCGGTCGAGGCAATCAGCCCCAGCATTTT.